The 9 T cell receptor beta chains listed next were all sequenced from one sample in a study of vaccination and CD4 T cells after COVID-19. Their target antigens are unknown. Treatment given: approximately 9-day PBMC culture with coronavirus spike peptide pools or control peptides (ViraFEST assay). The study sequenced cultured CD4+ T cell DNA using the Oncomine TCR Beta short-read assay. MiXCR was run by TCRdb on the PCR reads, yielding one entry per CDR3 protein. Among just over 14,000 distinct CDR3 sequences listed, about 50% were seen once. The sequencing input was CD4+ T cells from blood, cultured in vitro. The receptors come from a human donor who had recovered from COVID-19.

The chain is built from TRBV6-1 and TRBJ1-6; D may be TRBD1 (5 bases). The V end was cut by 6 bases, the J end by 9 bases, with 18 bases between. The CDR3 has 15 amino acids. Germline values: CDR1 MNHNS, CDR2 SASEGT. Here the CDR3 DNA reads TGTGCCAGCAGGACAGTCAACAGTCATGGTTCACCCCTCCACTTT. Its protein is CASRTVNSHGSPLHF.

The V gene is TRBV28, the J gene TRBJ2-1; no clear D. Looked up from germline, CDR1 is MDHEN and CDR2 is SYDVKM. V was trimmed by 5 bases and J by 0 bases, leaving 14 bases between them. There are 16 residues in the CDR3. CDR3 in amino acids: CASSASQLSSYNEQFF. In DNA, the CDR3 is TGTGCCAGCAGTGCCTCTCAGCTAAGCTCCTACAATGAGCAGTTCTTC.

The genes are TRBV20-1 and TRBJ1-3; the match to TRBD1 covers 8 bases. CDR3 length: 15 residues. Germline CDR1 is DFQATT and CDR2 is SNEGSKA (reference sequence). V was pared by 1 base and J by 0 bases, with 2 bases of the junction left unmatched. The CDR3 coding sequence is TGCAGTGCTAGAGGGGACAGGATCTCTGGAAACACCATATATTTT. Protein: CSARGDRISGNTIYF.

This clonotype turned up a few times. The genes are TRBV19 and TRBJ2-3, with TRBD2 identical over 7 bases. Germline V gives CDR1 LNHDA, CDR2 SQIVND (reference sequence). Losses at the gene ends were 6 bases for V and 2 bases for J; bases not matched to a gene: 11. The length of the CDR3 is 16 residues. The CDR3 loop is CASSGVLADNTDTQYF. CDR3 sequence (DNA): TGTGCCAGTAGCGGCGTCCTAGCGGACAACACAGATACGCAGTATTTT.

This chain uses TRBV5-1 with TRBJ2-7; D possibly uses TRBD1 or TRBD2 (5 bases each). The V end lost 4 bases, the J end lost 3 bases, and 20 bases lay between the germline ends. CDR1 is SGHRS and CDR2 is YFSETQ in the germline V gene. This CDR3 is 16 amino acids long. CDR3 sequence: CASSRSGTDSLYEQYF. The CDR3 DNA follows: TGCGCCAGCAGCAGATCCGGGACCGACTCTCTCTACGAGCAGTACTTC.

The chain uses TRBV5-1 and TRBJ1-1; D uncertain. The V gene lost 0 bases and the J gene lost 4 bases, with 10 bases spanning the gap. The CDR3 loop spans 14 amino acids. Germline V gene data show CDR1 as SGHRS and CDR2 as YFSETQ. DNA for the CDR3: TGCGCCAGCAGCTTGGCTGGACCCTCCACTGAAGCTTTCTTT. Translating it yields CASSLAGPSTEAFF.

The CDR3 region is CASSLQGAVQETQYF. The CDR3 nucleotides read TGTGCCAGCAGCCTACAGGGGGCGGTTCAAGAGACCCAGTACTTC. The rearrangement links TRBV7-2 to TRBJ2-5; 9 nucleotides align to TRBD1. With V trimmed by 5 bases and J by 2 bases, 6 bases remained unmatched. The germline V gene encodes CDR1 SGHTA and CDR2 FQGNSA. The CDR3 covers 15 residues. The whole variable domain, filled in from reference TRBV7-2 and TRBJ2-5, reads GAGVSQSPSNKVTEKGKDVELRCDPISGHTALYWYRQSLGQGLEFLIYFQGNSAPDKSGLPSDRFSAERTGGSVSTLTIQRTQQEDSAVYLCASSLQGAVQETQYFGPGTRLLVL.

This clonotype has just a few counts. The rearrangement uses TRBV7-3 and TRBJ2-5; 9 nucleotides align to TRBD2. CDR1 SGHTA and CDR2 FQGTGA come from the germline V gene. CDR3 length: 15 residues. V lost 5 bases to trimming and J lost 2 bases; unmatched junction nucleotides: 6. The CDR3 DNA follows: TGTGCCAGCAGCGCCACTAGCGGGCCGCAAGAGACCCAGTACTTC. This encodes CASSATSGPQETQYF.

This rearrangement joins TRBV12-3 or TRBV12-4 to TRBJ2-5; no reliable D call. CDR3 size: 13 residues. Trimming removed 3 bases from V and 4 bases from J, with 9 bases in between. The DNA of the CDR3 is TGTGCCAGCAGTTTGAACCTGGGAGAGACCCAGTACTTC. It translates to CASSLNLGETQYF.